The 16 T cell receptor beta chains presented below share a single source sample, sequenced in a study of cytomegalovirus exposure and HLA in healthy donors. Some clones are missing from TCRdb's copy, which holds only in-frame ones; the method was immunoSEQ multiplex PCR. This table holds roughly 270,000 clones, over 75% found once. The sequencing input was PBMCs. The receptor source for this set is a woman under 30 in good health and CMV-seronegative.

The chain couples TRBV27 to TRBJ1-4; D possibly corresponds to TRBD1 (6 bases). Deletions cut 6 bases from V and 2 bases from J, with 10 bases between. The CDR3 contains 14 residues. Germline lookup yields CDR1 MNHEY and CDR2 SMNVEV (reference sequence). In DNA, the CDR3 is TGTGCCAGCAGAACAGGGCGGACTAATGAAAAACTGTTTTTT. It specifies CASRTGRTNEKLFF.

V usage is TRBV19 and J usage is TRBJ1-1; D not certain. The CDR3 totals 15 residues. V lost 3 bases, J lost 1 base, and 12 bases lay in between. Germline CDR1 is LNHDA and CDR2 is SQIVND (reference sequence). The CDR3 spells CASSIVRERNTEAFF. The CDR3, as DNA: TGTGCCAGTAGTATTGTGCGGGAGAGGAACACTGAAGCTTTCTTT.

The V gene is TRBV27, the J gene TRBJ2-5; 11 bases are shared with TRBD2. With 6 bases clipped from V and 3 bases from J, the junction kept 18 bases outside the gene matches. The CDR3 extends over 19 amino acids. Per the germline V gene, CDR1 is MNHEY and CDR2 is SMNVEV (reference sequence). DNA for the CDR3: TGTGCCAGCAGCCCCAACGGACTAGCGGGCAGCTTCCCGGAAGAGACCCAGTACTTC. Its protein product is CASSPNGLAGSFPEETQYF.

This chain joins TRBV7-6 and TRBJ2-3; 10 bases agree with TRBD2. V gave up 2 bases and J gave up 4 bases; unmatched junction bases: 15. Germline values: CDR1 SGHVS, CDR2 FNYEAQ. The CDR3 is 19 residues long. The CDR3 spells CASSLPWARSGRAPDTQYF. The DNA for the CDR3 is TGTGCCAGCAGCTTACCTTGGGCCAGGAGCGGGAGGGCCCCAGATACGCAGTATTTT.

The chain is built from TRBV2 and TRBJ2-2, with TRBD2 as a possible D gene (5 bases). Germline CDR1 is SNHLY and CDR2 is FYNNEI. CDR3 length equals 16 residues. Trimming removed 7 bases from V and 3 bases from J, with 18 bases in between. CDR3 protein: CASKAGLPIYTGELFF. CDR3 bases: TGTGCCAGCAAGGCCGGACTCCCAATCTACACCGGGGAGCTGTTTTTT. Supplemented by reference TRBV2 and TRBJ2-2, the full variable domain reads EPEVTQTPSHQVTQMGQEVILRCVPISNHLYFYWYRQILGQKVEFLVSFYNNEISEKSEIFDDQFSVERPDGSNFTLKIRSTKLEDSAMYFCASKAGLPIYTGELFFGEGSRLTVL.

The rearrangement links TRBV5-1 to TRBJ2-5; TRBD1 aligns across 7 bases. The CDR3 runs to 14 residues. Germline CDR1 reads SGHRS; CDR2 reads YFSETQ. V dropped 5 bases and J dropped 5; count of bases not matched to a gene: 9. The chain's CDR3 is CASRRRGRGETQYF. Written as DNA, the CDR3 is TGCGCCAGCAGACGAAGGGGGCGTGGGGAGACCCAGTACTTC.

The DNA for the CDR3 is TGTGCCAGCAGTGGACTCTCCCCGCCAGCTTTCTTT. Its translation: CASSGLSPPAFF. V gene TRBV25-1 combines with J gene TRBJ1-1, with no clear D. The V and J ends lost 4 bases and 10 bases respectively, with 13 bases between them. From germline, CDR1 is MGHDK and CDR2 SYGVNS. The CDR3 consists of 12 residues.

V and J are TRBV7-8 and TRBJ1-2; no clear D gene. Trimming took off 1 base at V and 7 bases at J, with 7 bases between the two ends. This CDR3 spans 12 amino acids. CDR1 is SGHVS and CDR2 is FQNEAQ in the germline V gene. CDR3 nucleotides: TGTGCCAGCAGCTTAGTAGTCGGTGGCTACACCTTC. Translating gives CASSLVVGGYTF.

J is TRBJ1-1 and V is TRBV28, with 9 positions matching TRBD1. Germline trimming cut 6 bases from V and 8 bases from J; bases unmatched to any gene: 10. The CDR3 has 14 residues. Germline CDR1 and CDR2: MDHEN and SYDVKM. The CDR3 spells CASRGPAGQGEAFF. CDR3 sequence (DNA): TGTGCCAGCAGGGGGCCAGCAGGACAGGGGGAAGCTTTCTTT.

V is TRBV5-6 and J is TRBJ2-5; 10 bases are a match to TRBD1. The CDR3 length is 15 residues. Trimming took 5 bases from V and 5 from J; bases not matched to a gene: 9. Germline V lookup: CDR1 SGHDT, CDR2 YYEEEE. CDR3 bases: TGTGCCAGCAGGCAAGACAGGGGGCCGGGCGAGACCCAGTACTTC. Residues: CASRQDRGPGETQYF.

The gene calls are TRBV28 and TRBJ1-1; D might be TRBD1 (5 bases). The CDR3 spans 14 residues. The V end was cut by 7 bases, the J end by 3 bases, with 15 bases between. CDR1 and CDR2 from the germline V gene are MDHEN and SYDVKM. The chain's CDR3 is CASTTDRGDTEAFF. Here the CDR3 DNA reads TGTGCCAGCACCACTGACAGAGGAGACACTGAAGCTTTCTTT.

The chain is built from TRBV28 and TRBJ1-1, with TRBD1 matching over 10 bases. Germline V gene sequence: CDR1 MDHEN, CDR2 SYDVKM. CDR3 size: 15 residues. The junction had 8 bases not matched to a gene; V was cut back by 4 bases and J by 6 bases. CDR3 bases: TGTGCCAGCAGTTCCGCCGGGACAGGGGCCCCTGAAGCTTTCTTT. Amino acid sequence: CASSSAGTGAPEAFF.

The table lists this clone with a few counts. The rearrangement links TRBV10-3 to TRBJ2-5, with a tentative D call TRBD1 (5 bases). V lost 0 bases and J lost 0, with 17 bases in between. The CDR3 loop spans 18 amino acids. The V gene's germline CDR1 is ENHRY and CDR2 SYGVKD. The CDR3 region has the DNA TGTGCCATCAGTGAGTCGATTATTTCGGCGGACAACCAAGAGACCCAGTACTTC. It is translated as CAISESIISADNQETQYF.

The chain couples TRBV2 to TRBJ1-2, with D uncertain. Germline lookup yields CDR1 SNHLY and CDR2 FYNNEI. The CDR3 is made up of 11 amino acids. V gave up 8 bases and J gave up 9 bases, with 13 bases separating them. CDR3 bases: TGTGCCAGCCGGAGGGCGACGAGCTACACCTTC. Amino acids: CASRRATSYTF.

The chain uses TRBV30 and TRBJ2-7, with 11 bases aligning to TRBD2. CDR3 length: 13 residues. With 7 bases clipped from V and 5 bases from J, the junction kept 7 bases outside the gene matches. CDR1 and CDR2 from the germline V gene are GTSNPN and SVGIG (reference sequence). The CDR3: CAFVAGGLNEQYF. In DNA, the CDR3 is TGTGCCTTCGTAGCGGGAGGGCTCAACGAGCAGTACTTC.

This clone was counted once. The chain uses TRBV6-1 and TRBJ2-7; a weak D match, TRBD1 (5 bases). The CDR3 consists of 14 residues. Germline CDR1 is MNHNS and CDR2 is SASEGT. The germline V and J ends were trimmed by 2 bases and 11 bases, with 19 bases remaining between them. The CDR3 nucleotides are TGTGCCAGCAGTGAATCATCCGTTATTGGACAAAAGTACTTC. The encoded protein is CASSESSVIGQKYF.